One T cell receptor (beta chain) is described in this entry. The data were taken from a study of blood T cell repertoires in COVID-19. At the level of the study: Researchers got acute and convalescent COVID-19 samples from the United States, Italy and Spain.

The length of the CDR3 is 14 residues. Trimming removed 8 bases from V and 4 bases from J, with 16 bases in between. CDR1 SNHLY and CDR2 FYNNEI come from the germline V gene. Sequencing was performed with immunoSEQ multiplex PCR; in TCRdb, only in-frame clones are kept and a portion is missing. The profile shows about 320,000 clones, around 89% of them singletons. This clonotype originated in a man between 18 and 29 years old who had recovered from COVID-19. The source material was peripheral blood. The chain employs TRBV2 and TRBJ2-3, with a tentative D call TRBD1 (5 bases). The CDR3 reads CASSWGPGADTQYF. The DNA of the CDR3 is TGTGCCAGCTCCTGGGGCCCTGGAGCAGATACGCAGTATTTT.